This T cell receptor (beta chain) was identified during a study of shared clonotypes between healthy human individuals. Sequencing used immunoSEQ multiplex PCR; TCRdb keeps in-frame clones, though not all of them. The data hold fewer than 2.5 million clones, with roughly 93% observed a single time. Details on this clone: At the DNA level, this CDR3 is encoded by other sequences in the same sample as well.

This CDR3 comprises 14 residues. Germline assignment: CDR1 MNHNS and CDR2 SASEGT. J lost 3 bases, V lost 8 bases, and 8 bases had no gene match. J is TRBJ1-2 and V is TRBV6-1; 8 bases map to TRBD1. The specimen was naive CD4+ T cells from PBMCs. As for subset: CD45RA+ positively selected. This clonotype originated in a man younger than 30 in good health. Some clones in this sample may be carry-over from other donors' samples. The CDR3 here is CASSPGQGYYGYTF. CDR3 coding DNA: TGTGCCAGCTCGCCAGGACAGGGATACTATGGCTACACCTTC.